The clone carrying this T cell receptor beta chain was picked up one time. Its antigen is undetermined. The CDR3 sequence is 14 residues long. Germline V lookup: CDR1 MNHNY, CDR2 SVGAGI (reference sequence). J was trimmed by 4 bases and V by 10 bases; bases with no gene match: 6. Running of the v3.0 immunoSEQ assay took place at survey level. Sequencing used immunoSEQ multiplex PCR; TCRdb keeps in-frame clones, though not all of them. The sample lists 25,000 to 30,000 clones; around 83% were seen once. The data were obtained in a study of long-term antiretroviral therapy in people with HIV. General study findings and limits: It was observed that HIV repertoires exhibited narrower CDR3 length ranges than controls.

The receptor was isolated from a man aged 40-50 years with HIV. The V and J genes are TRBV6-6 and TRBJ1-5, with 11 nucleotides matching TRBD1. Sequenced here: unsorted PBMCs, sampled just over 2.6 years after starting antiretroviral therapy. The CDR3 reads CATSGTGGNQPQHF. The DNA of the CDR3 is TGTGCCACTTCCGGGACAGGGGGAAATCAGCCCCAGCATTTT.